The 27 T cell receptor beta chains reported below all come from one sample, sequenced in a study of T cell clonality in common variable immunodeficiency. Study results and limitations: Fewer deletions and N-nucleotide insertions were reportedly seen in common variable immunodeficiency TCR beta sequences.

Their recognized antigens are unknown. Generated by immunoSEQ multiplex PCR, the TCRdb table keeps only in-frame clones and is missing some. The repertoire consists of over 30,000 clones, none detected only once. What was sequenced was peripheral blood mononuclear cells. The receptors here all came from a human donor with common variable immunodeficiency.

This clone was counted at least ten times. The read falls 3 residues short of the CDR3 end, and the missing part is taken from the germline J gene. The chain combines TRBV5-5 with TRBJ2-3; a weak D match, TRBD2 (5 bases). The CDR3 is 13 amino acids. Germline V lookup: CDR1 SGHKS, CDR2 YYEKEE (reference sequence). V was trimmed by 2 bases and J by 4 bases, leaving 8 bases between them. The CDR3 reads CASSLTRADTQYF. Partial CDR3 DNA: TGTGCCAGCAGCTTAACGCGGGCAGATACG.

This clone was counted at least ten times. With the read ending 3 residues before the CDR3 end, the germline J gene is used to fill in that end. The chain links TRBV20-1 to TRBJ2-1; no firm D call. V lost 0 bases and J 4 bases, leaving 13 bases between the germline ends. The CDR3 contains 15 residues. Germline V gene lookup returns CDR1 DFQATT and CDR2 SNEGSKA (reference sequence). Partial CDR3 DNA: TGCAGTGCTAGAGATCTGGCTGCCTCGTACAATGAG. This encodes CSARDLAASYNE. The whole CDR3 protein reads CSARDLAASYNEQFF.

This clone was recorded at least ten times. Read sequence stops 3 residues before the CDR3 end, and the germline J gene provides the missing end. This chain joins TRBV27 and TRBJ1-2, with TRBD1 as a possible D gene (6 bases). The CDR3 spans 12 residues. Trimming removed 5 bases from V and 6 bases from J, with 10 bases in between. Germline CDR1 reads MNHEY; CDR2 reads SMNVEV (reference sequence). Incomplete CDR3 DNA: TGTGCCAGCAGTGAACAGGGAAATGGC. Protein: CASSEQGNG. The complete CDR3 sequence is CASSEQGNGYTF.

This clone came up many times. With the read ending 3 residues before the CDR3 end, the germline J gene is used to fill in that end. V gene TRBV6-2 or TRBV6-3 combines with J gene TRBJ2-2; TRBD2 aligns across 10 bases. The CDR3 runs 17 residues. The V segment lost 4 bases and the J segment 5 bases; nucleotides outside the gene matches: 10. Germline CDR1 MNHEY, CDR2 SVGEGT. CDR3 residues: CASSFPLAGVWTGELFF. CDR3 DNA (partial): TGTGCCAGCAGTTTCCCTCTAGCGGGAGTATGGACCGGGGAG.

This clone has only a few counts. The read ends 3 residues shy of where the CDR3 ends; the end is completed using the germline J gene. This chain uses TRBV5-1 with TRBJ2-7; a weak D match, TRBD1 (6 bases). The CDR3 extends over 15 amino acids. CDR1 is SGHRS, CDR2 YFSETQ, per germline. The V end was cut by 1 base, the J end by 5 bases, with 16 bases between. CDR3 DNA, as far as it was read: TGCGCCAGCAGCTTGAGGCCAGGGGTTGGGGACGAG. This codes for CASSLRPGVGDE. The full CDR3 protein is CASSLRPGVGDEQYF.

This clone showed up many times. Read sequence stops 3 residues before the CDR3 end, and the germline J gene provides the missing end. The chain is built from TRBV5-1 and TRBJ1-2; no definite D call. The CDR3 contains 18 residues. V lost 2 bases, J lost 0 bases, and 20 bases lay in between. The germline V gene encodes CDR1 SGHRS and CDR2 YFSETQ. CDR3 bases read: TGCGCCAGCAGCTTAACGGGGAAAATCGGTTGGGCTAACTATGGC. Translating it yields CASSLTGKIGWANYG. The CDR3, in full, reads CASSLTGKIGWANYGYTF.

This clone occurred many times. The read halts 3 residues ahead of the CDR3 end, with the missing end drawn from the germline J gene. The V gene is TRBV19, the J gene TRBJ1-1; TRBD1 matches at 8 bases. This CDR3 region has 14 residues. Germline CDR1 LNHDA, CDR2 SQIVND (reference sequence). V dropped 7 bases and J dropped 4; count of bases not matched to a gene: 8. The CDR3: CASNKDRVSTEAFF. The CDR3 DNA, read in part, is TGTGCCAGTAACAAGGACAGGGTATCCACTGAA.

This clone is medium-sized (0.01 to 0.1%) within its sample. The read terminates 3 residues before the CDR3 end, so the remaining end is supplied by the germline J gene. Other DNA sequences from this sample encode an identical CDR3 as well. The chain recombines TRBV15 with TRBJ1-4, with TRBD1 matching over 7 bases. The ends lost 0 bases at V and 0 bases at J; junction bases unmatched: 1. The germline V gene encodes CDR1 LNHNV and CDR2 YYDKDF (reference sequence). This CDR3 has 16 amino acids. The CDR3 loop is CATSRDRGSTNEKLFF. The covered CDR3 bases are TGTGCCACCAGCAGAGACAGGGGGTCAACTAATGAAAAA.

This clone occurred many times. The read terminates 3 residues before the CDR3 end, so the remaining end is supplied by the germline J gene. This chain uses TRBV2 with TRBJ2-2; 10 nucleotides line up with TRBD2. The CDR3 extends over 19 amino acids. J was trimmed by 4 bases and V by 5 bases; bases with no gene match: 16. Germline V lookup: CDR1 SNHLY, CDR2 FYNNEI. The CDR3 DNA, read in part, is TGTGCCAGCAGTCCCGGGACTAGCGTTTCCAGTAGGGGCACCGGGGAG. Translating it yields CASSPGTSVSSRGTGE. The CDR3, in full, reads CASSPGTSVSSRGTGELFF.

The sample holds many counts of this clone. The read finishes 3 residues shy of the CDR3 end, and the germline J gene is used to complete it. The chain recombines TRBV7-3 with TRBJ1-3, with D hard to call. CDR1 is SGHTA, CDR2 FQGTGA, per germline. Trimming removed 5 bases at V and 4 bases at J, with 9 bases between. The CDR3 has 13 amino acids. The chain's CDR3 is CASSPSRGNTIYF. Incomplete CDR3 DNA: TGTGCCAGCAGCCCGAGCAGGGGAAACACC.

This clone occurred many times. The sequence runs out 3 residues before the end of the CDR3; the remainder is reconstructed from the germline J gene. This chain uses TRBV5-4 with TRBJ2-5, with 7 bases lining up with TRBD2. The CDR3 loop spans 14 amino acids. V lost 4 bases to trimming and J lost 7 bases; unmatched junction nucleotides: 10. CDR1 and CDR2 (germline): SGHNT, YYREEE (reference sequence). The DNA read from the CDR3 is TGTGCCAGCAGCCCTCGACTAGCAGATGGGACC. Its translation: CASSPRLADGT. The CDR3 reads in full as CASSPRLADGTQYF.

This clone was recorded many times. The CDR3 spells CASSFQQNQPQHF. Partial CDR3 DNA: TGTGCCAGCAGCTTTCAACAGAATCAGCCC. The chain links TRBV7-6 to TRBJ1-5; D remains unclear. The read falls 3 residues short of the CDR3 end, and the missing part is taken from the germline J gene. CDR3 length: 13 residues. The V gene lost 3 bases and the J gene lost 4 bases, with 7 bases spanning the gap. From germline, CDR1 is SGHVS and CDR2 FNYEAQ.

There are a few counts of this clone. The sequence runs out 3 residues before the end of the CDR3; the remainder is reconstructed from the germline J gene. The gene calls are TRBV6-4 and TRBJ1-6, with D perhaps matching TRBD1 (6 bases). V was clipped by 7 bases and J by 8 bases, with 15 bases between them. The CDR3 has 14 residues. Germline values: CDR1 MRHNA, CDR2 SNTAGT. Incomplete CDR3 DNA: TGTGCCAGCACCCCCAGGGACACCTATTCACCC. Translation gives CASTPRDTYSP. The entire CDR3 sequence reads CASTPRDTYSPLHF.

Partial CDR3 DNA: TGCGCCAGCAGTCAATCCCGCACTTCGACTAGCGGGAGTTACGAG. Amino acids: CASSQSRTSTSGSYE. The whole CDR3 sequence is CASSQSRTSTSGSYEQYF. J is TRBJ2-7 and V is TRBV23-1, with TRBD2 matching over 12 bases. The read terminates 3 residues before the CDR3 end, so the remaining end is supplied by the germline J gene. TRBV23-1 is an ORF, with its function uncertain. The CDR3 extends over 18 amino acids. V was clipped by 0 bases and J by 4 bases; unmatched bases: 10.

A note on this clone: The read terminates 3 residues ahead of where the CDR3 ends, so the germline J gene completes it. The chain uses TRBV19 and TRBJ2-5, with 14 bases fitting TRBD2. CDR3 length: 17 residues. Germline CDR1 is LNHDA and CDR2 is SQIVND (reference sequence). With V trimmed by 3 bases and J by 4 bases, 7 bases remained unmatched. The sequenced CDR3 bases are TGTGCCAGTAGTATTTGGACTAGCGGGAGGCTCGCAGAGACC. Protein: CASSIWTSGRLAET. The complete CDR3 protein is CASSIWTSGRLAETQYF. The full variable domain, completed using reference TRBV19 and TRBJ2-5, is DGGITQSPKYLFRKEGQNVTLSCEQNLNHDAMYWYRQDPGQGLRLIYYSQIVNDFQKGDIAEGYSVSREKKESFPLTVTSAQKNPTAFYLCASSIWTSGRLAETQYFGPGTRLLVL.

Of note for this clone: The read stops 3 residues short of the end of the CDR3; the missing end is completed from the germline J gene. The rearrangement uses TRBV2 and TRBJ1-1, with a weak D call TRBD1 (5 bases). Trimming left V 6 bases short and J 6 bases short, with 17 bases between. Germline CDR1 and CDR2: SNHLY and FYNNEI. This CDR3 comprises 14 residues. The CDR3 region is CASRGLSGIAEAFF. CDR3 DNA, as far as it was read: TGTGCCAGCAGGGGACTTTCCGGAATCGCTGAA.

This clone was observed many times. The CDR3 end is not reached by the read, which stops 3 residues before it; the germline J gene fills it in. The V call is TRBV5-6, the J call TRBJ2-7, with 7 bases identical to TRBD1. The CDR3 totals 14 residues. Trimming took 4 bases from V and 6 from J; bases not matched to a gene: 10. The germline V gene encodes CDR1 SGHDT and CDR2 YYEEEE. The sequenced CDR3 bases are TGTGCCAGCAGCCTAACGGACAGGTTCGTCGAG. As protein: CASSLTDRFVE. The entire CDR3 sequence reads CASSLTDRFVEQYF.

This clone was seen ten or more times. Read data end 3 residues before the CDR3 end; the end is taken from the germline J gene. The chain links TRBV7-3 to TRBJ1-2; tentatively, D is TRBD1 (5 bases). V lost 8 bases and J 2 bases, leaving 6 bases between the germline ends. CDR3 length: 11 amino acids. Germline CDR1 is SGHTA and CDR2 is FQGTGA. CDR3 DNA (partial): TGTGCCAGCCCAGGGAACTATGGC. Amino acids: CASPGNYG. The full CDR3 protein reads CASPGNYGYTF. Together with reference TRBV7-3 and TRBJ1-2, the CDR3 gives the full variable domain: GAGVSQTPSNKVTEKGKYVELRCDPISGHTALYWYRQSLGQGPEFLIYFQGTGAADDSGLPNDRFFAVRPEGSVSTLKIQRTERGDSAVYLCASPGNYGYTFGSGTRLTVV.

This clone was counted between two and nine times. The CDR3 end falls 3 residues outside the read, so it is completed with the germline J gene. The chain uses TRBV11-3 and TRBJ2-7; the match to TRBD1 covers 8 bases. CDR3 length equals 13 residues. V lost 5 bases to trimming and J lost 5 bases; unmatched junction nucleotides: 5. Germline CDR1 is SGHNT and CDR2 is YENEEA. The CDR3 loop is CASSPRQGNEQYF. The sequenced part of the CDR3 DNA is TGTGCCAGCAGCCCGAGACAGGGGAACGAG. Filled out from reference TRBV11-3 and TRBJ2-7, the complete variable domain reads EAGVVQSPRYKIIEKKQPVAFWCNPISGHNTLYWYLQNLGQGPELLIRYENEEAVDDSQLPKDRFSAERLKGVDSTLKIQPAELGDSAVYLCASSPRQGNEQYFGPGTRLTVT.

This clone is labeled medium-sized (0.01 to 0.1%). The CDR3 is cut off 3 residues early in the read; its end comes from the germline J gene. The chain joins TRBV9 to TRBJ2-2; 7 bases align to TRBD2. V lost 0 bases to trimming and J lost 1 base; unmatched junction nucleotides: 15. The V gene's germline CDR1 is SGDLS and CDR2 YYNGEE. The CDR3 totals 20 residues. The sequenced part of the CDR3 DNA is TGTGCCAGCAGCGTAGGGGGGGGAAGGGGAACCGGAATGAACACCGGGGAG. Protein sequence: CASSVGGGRGTGMNTGE. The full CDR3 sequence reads CASSVGGGRGTGMNTGELFF.

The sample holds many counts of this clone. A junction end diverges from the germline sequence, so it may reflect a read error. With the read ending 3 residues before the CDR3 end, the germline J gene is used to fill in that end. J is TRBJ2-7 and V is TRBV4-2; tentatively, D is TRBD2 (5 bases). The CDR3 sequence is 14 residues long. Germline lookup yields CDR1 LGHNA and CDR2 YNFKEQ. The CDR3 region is CASSQEGRAYEQYF. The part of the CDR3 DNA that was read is TGCGCCAGCAGCCAAGAGGGCAGAGCCTACGAG.

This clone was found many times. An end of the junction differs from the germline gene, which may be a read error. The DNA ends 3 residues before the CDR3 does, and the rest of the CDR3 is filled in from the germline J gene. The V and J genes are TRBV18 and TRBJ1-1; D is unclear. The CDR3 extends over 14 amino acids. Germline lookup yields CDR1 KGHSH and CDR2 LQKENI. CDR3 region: CASRKSGLNTEAFF. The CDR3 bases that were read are TGTGCCAGCAGAAAATCGGGGTTGAATACTGAA.

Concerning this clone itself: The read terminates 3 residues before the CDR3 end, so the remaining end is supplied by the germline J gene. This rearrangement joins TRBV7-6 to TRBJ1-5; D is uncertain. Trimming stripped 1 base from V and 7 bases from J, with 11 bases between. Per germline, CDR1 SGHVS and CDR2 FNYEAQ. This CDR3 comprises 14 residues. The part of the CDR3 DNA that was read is TGTGCCAGCAGCTTAGGAGGGTTTGGGCAGCCC. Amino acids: CASSLGGFGQP. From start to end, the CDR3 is CASSLGGFGQPQHF. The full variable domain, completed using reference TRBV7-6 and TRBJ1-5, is GAGVSQSPRYKVTKRGQDVALRCDPISGHVSLYWYRQALGQGPEFLTYFNYEAQQDKSGLPNDRFSAERPEGSISTLTIQRTEQRDSAMYRCASSLGGFGQPQHFGDGTRLSIL.

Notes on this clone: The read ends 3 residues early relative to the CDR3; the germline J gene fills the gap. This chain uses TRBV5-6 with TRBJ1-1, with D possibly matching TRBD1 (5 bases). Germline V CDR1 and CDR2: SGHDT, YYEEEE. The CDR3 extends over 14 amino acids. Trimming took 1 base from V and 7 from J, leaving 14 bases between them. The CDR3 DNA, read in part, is TGTGCCAGCAGCTTGACAGGTGGACGCGGTGAA. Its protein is CASSLTGGRGE. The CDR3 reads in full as CASSLTGGRGEAFF. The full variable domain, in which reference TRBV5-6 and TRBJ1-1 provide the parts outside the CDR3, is DAGVTQSPTHLIKTRGQQVTLRCSPKSGHDTVSWYQQALGQGPQFIFQYYEEEERQRGNFPDRFSGHQFPNYSSELNVNALLLGDSALYLCASSLTGGRGEAFFGQGTRLTVV.

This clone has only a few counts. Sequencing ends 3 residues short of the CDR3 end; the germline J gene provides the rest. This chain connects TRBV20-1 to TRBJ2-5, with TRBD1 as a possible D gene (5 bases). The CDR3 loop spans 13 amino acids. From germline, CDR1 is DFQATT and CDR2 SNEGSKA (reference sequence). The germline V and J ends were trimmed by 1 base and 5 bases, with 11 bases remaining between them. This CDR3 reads CSARAGQGETQYF. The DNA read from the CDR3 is TGCAGTGCTAGAGCCGGCCAGGGTGAGACC.

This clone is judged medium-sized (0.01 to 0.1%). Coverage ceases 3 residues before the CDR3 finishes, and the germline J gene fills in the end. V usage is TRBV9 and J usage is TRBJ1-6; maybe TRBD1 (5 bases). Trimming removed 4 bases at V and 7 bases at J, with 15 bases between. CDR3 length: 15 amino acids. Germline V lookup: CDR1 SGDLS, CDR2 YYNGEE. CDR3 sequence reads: CASSPSPQGNSPLHF. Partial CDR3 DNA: TGTGCCAGCAGCCCATCCCCGCAGGGAAATTCACCC.

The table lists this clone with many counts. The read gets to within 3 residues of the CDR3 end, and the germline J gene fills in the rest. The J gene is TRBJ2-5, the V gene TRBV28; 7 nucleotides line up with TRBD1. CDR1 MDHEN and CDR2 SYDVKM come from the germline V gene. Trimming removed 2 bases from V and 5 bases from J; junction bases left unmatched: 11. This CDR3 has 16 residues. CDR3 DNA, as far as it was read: TGTGCCAGCAGTTTACGGCACCGGGACAGAGGGGAGACC. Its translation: CASSLRHRDRGET. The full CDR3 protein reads CASSLRHRDRGETQYF.